Presented here are 17 T cell receptor beta chains from one specimen sequenced in a study of T cell repertoires in cytomegalovirus infection. TCRdb recomputed calls from the reads with MiXCR, one row per CDR3 protein. The table has about 680,000 distinct CDR3 sequences, around 24% seen once. Sequencing was performed on CD8+ T cells from PBMCs. Receptor source: a human donor in good health (CMV status not recorded). Some clones in this sample may be carry-over from other donors' samples.

This clonotype has more than one count but fewer than ten. The rearrangement uses TRBV10-3 and TRBJ2-3, with 7 bases that match TRBD1. The CDR3 covers 18 residues. Germline CDR1 reads ENHRY; CDR2 reads SYGVKD. The V gene end was trimmed by 2 bases and the J gene end by 1 base; junction bases not matched to a gene: 12. CDR3 in amino acids: CAISERIGGEMRTDTQYF. The CDR3 DNA reads as TGTGCCATCAGTGAGAGGATAGGGGGCGAGATGCGCACAGATACGCAGTATTTT.

The V call is TRBV7-3, the J call TRBJ2-3; weak D call: TRBD1 (5 bases). The CDR3 covers 15 residues. The V gene's germline CDR1 is SGHTA and CDR2 FQGTGA. Trimming removed 4 bases at V and 4 bases at J, with 15 bases between. The CDR3 region has the DNA TGTGCCAGCAGCTCGACAGCGATGCGTTCAGATACGCAGTATTTT. Protein: CASSSTAMRSDTQYF.

This clonotype has a handful of counts. The chain couples TRBV6-2 or TRBV6-3 to TRBJ1-2; D is possibly TRBD1 (5 bases). Germline lookup yields CDR1 MNHEY and CDR2 SVGEGT. The CDR3 runs to 13 residues. Trimming left V 5 bases short and J 1 base short, with 8 bases between. The chain's CDR3 is CASSPGFNYGYTF. In DNA form, the CDR3 reads TGTGCCAGCAGTCCAGGGTTTAACTATGGCTACACCTTC.

This clonotype was recorded many times. The V and J genes are TRBV7-8 and TRBJ1-5, with D unclear. The CDR3 consists of 13 residues. V was shortened by 0 bases and J by 6 bases, with 6 bases between the two germline ends. Per the germline V gene, CDR1 is SGHVS and CDR2 is FQNEAQ. The CDR3 nucleotides are TGTGCCAGCAGCTTAGCGCGGGGTCAGCCCCAGCATTTT. This gives the protein CASSLARGQPQHF.

This clonotype was picked up a small number of times. The chain couples TRBV6-8 to TRBJ2-5, with a possible D match to TRBD2 (6 bases). In germline, CDR1 is MNHGY, CDR2 SAAAGT. The CDR3 consists of 12 residues. Trimming stripped 11 bases from V and 5 bases from J, with 15 bases between. The CDR3 DNA reads TGTGCCGCTCTAGCGACTCCCGAGACCCAGTACTTC. Translating it yields CAALATPETQYF.

V is TRBV20-1 and J is TRBJ2-7, with D unresolved. The germline V gene has CDR1 DFQATT and CDR2 SNEGSKA (reference sequence). Trimming removed 0 bases at V and 3 bases at J, with 9 bases between. The CDR3 sequence is 13 residues long. This CDR3 reads CSARDWLDYEQYF. In DNA, the CDR3 is TGCAGTGCTAGAGATTGGCTTGACTACGAGCAGTACTTC.

This clonotype was seen only a few times. The chain carries TRBV20-1 and TRBJ1-1; TRBD1 might be the D (6 bases). The CDR3 extends over 14 amino acids. Trimming pared 8 bases from V and 6 bases from J, leaving 22 bases between. Germline V CDR1 and CDR2: DFQATT, SNEGSKA (reference sequence). The CDR3 nucleotides are TGCAGTCAAAGGCGAGACAGGAGAGTTGCTGAAGCTTTCTTT. This codes for CSQRRDRRVAEAFF.

In this sample, this clonotype turned up once. Possible read error: a much larger clone is one base away. The J gene is TRBJ2-7, the V gene TRBV7-9; a possible D gene is TRBD2 (6 bases). Germline CDR1 is SEHNR and CDR2 is FQNEAQ (reference sequence). Trimming pared 5 bases from V and 3 bases from J, leaving 11 bases between. This CDR3 is built from 13 residues. Here the CDR3 DNA reads TGTGCCAGCAGCGACGGGAGTCACTACGAGCAGTACGTC. Translating it yields CASSDGSHYEQYV.

This chain joins TRBV2 and TRBJ1-1; tentatively, D is TRBD1 (5 bases). The CDR3 covers 13 residues. Trimming removed 7 bases at V and 8 bases at J, with 17 bases between. Germline V gene data show CDR1 as SNHLY and CDR2 as FYNNEI. The CDR3 region is CASKGRVSREAFF. DNA of the CDR3: TGTGCCAGCAAGGGGAGGGTTAGCAGGGAAGCTTTCTTT. The variable domain in full, with the rest retrieved from reference TRBV2 and TRBJ1-1, is EPEVTQTPSHQVTQMGQEVILRCVPISNHLYFYWYRQILGQKVEFLVSFYNNEISEKSEIFDDQFSVERPDGSNFTLKIRSTKLEDSAMYFCASKGRVSREAFFGQGTRLTVV.

In regard to this clonotype: This may be a read error: a much more frequent sequence differs by one nucleotide. CDR3: CASSERDSTSGVTDTQYF. The DNA of the CDR3 is TGTGCCAGCAGTGAGCGGGACTCGACTAGCGGGGTTACAGATACGCAGTATTTT. The chain joins TRBV2 to TRBJ2-3; 11 nucleotides align to TRBD2. Germline V gene lookup returns CDR1 SNHLY and CDR2 FYNNEI. J was trimmed by 3 bases and V by 3 bases; bases with no gene match: 11. The length of the CDR3 is 18 residues.

This clonotype has at least ten counts. This chain uses TRBV7-2 with TRBJ1-1; tentatively, D is TRBD1 (5 bases). CDR1 SGHTA and CDR2 FQGNSA come from the germline V gene. The V end was cut by 0 bases, the J end by 10 bases, with 9 bases between. The CDR3 totals 12 residues. Written as DNA, the CDR3 is TGTGCCAGCAGCTTAGCAAGGGGATCAGCTTTCTTT. Encoded protein: CASSLARGSAFF.

V and J are TRBV7-7 and TRBJ2-7; D uncertain. Germline CDR1 is SSHAT and CDR2 is FNYEAQ (reference sequence). This CDR3 contains 14 residues. The chain's CDR3 is CASSPIGPSMKQYV. The CDR3 coding sequence is TGTGCTAGCAGCCCGATTGGACCCTCGATGAAGCAGTACGTC.

This clonotype was counted once. This chain links TRBV7-2 with TRBJ2-1; D unresolved. Trimming took 1 base from V and 9 from J, leaving 13 bases between them. There are 14 residues in the CDR3. CDR1 and CDR2 (germline): SGHTA, FQGNSA. The CDR3 nucleotides are TGTGCCAGCAGCTTAGGGGGTTACCGTGCTGAGCAGTTCTTC. This gives the protein CASSLGGYRAEQFF.

The table lists this clonotype with a few counts. The J gene is TRBJ2-1, the V gene TRBV4-1; D may be TRBD2 (5 bases). Germline V CDR1 and CDR2: MGHRA, YSYEKL. Deletions cut 4 bases from V and 2 bases from J, with 15 bases between. The CDR3 spans 16 residues. CDR3 DNA sequence: TGCGCCAGCAGCCCAGAGCCAGCCGGGGCCTACAATGAGCAGTTCTTC. It encodes CASSPEPAGAYNEQFF.

The chain joins TRBV20-1 to TRBJ2-1; possibly TRBD1 for D (5 bases). V was shortened by 2 bases and J by 7 bases, with 27 bases between the two germline ends. This CDR3 contains 18 residues. The germline V gene encodes CDR1 DFQATT and CDR2 SNEGSKA (reference sequence). The CDR3 region is CSARPNPDGPQGYNEQFF. In nucleotides, the CDR3 is TGCAGTGCTAGACCCAACCCTGATGGGCCCCAGGGATATAATGAGCAGTTCTTC.

This rearrangement joins TRBV24-1 to TRBJ1-2; D gene unclear. The CDR3 is 15 amino acids. Trimming stripped 5 bases from V and 10 bases from J, with 22 bases between. From germline, CDR1 is KGHDR and CDR2 SFDVKD. The CDR3 DNA sequence: TGTGCCACCAGTGCCCGGGCCCCAATCCCGGCGGACTACACCTTC. Translation: CATSARAPIPADYTF.

This clonotype was observed many times. The V and J genes are TRBV7-2 and TRBJ2-3; 7 nucleotides agree with TRBD2. Germline values: CDR1 SGHTA, CDR2 FQGNSA. The CDR3 has 13 amino acids. Unmatched junction bases numbered 11, after V lost 7 bases and J lost 10 bases. CDR3 in DNA: TGTGCCAGCATCAGGGTGGGAGGGATGGCGCAGTATTTT. Translated, it gives CASIRVGGMAQYF.